A single T cell receptor beta chain is shown here with its context. The antigen it binds to is not known. Base qualities are not provided; no much larger clone lies one nucleotide away. Genomic DNA was extracted from sorted cells for sequencing of the TCRbeta CDR3 region. The immunoSEQ Assay was used for sequencing of TCRbeta CDR3 regions. TCRdb's version of the immuneACCESS table is confined to in-frame rearrangements and falls short of the full clone set. An unresolved V gene accounts for under half of the shortfall where checked; the remainder is of unknown origin. Within this sample are 85,000 to 95,000 clones, with roughly nine tenths of them counted one time only. The ten largest make up 0.33% of the sample. The sample comes from a study of OX40 agonist ivuxolimab in advanced cancers. With regard to the full study: Ivuxolimab was an agonistic, fully human IgG2 monoclonal antibody directed against OX40 (CD134), a costimulatory receptor. Patients were allowed to have had prior anti-PD-1, anti-PD-L1 or anti-CTLA-4 therapy, and around 40% of the dose-escalation patients had previously received checkpoint inhibitors. The paper reports the monotherapy dose-escalation portion (N of about 56 patients) of the phase I ivuxolimab trial. Intravenous ivuxolimab was administered to patients every 2 weeks at six dose levels: 0.01, 0.1, 0.3, 1.5, 3 and 10 mg/kg. In the dose-escalation cohort, 82.7% of patients were male, and the mean age was roughly 60 years, with a range of roughly 20 to 79. Of the approximately 53 patients in dose escalation, approximately 20 had hepatocellular carcinoma, some 15 had melanoma, 9 had renal cell carcinoma and 9 had head and neck cancer. Three dose-escalation patients achieved partial responses, one with hepatocellular carcinoma and two with cutaneous melanoma. The purpose of peripheral TCRbeta sequencing was to test whether ivuxolimab changed TCR sequence diversity and led to clonal T-cell expansion. Study-wide findings and limitations: At doses of 0.1 to 3.0 mg/kg, clonal expansion of both CD4+ and CD8+ T cells in blood was seen between baseline and week 6. Low levels of normalized T-cell clonal expansion were also seen in some nonresponding patients. After ivuxolimab, more expanded clones were found on average in CD8+ T cells than in CD4+ T cells. Which antigens the clonally expanded peripheral T cells were specific for was not determined. In partial responders in the 0.1-3.0 mg/kg groups, normalized peripheral clonal expansion was found to be among the lowest, especially among CD8+ T cells.

Patients with a history of autoimmune disease or receiving systemic immunosuppression were excluded from the trial. Peripheral blood for TCR sequencing was drawn from every dose cohort at baseline, at cycle 4 day 1 and at cycle 7 day 1. Samples came from an open-label, multicenter, first-in-human phase I dose-escalation trial of ivuxolimab. The trial enrolled adults with locally advanced or metastatic head and neck squamous cell, hepatocellular, melanoma or renal cell carcinoma. Before TCR sequencing, CD4+ and CD8+ T cells were separately sorted from peripheral blood. The receptor was isolated from an adult with an advanced solid tumor such as melanoma, head and neck, liver or kidney cancer. The starting material was CD4+ or CD8+ T cells sorted from blood, obtained in a trial of the OX40 agonist ivuxolimab.

The base sequence is TGTGCCAGCAGTGAAGTAGGTGTCTCTGGGGCCAACGTCCTGACTTTC. Its amino acids are CASSEVGVSGANVLTF. This chain joins TRBV6-1 to TRBJ2-6; the D gene remains uncertain. CDR1 MNHNS and CDR2 SASEGT are derived from the germline V gene. Counted from cysteine to phenylalanine, this CDR3 has 16 amino acids. Kept here is only the CDR3 DNA, which spans 48 bases and is read in frame from base 1. V is clipped by 1 base and J by 0 bases, and the sequence between their germline boundaries is 7 bases long.